Reported below is one T cell receptor beta chain. This entry belongs to a study of blood T cell repertoires in COVID-19. TCRdb keeps only in-frame clones here, not all; method: immunoSEQ multiplex PCR. This repertoire shows 210,000 or so clones, around 90% found once; its top ten account for roughly 6.7%. The germline V gene has CDR1 LGHNA and CDR2 YNFKEQ. The CDR3 sequence is 13 residues long. Trimming left V 4 bases short and J 5 bases short, with 12 bases between. Source material: peripheral blood. The TCR sequence derives from a man in his forties with acute or convalescent COVID-19. The chain employs TRBV4-2 and TRBJ2-7; possible D gene TRBD1, 6 bases. The CDR3 coding sequence is TGTGCCAGCAGCCCAGGGGTTAAGGACGAGCAGTACTTC. This gives the protein CASSPGVKDEQYF.